This T cell receptor beta chain originates from a study of blood T cell repertoires in COVID-19. Study-wide context: There were acute and convalescent COVID-19 samples, and they came from the United States, Italy and Spain. T cells, B-cell-depleted T cells, or PBMCs provided the cDNA or gDNA that served as material.

Original data processing: Quantification of nucleated cells was approximated via reference gene primer amplification. TCRdb's table, derived via immunoSEQ multiplex PCR, lists solely in-frame clones and lacks some. V, J and clone size are taken as reported in that table, and D and trimming were inferred from the DNA itself. The sample consists of approximately 170,000 clones, 80% to 90% of them appearing once. This clone has only one observation. The V end lost 0 bases, the J end lost 12 bases, and 12 bases lay between the germline ends. CDR3 size: 12 residues. Germline assignment: CDR1 SGHAT and CDR2 FQNNGV.

The sequencing sample was made of peripheral blood. The V call is TRBV11-2, the J call TRBJ2-7; D uncertain. The sequence derives from a man in his fifties with active or convalescent COVID-19. As DNA, the CDR3 is TGTGCCAGCAGCTTAGATTTGTGGCGGCTGTACTTC. The encoded protein is CASSLDLWRLYF. Looking up the rest from reference TRBV11-2 and TRBJ2-7 gives the full variable domain: EAGVAQSPRYKIIEKRQSVAFWCNPISGHATLYWYQQILGQGPKLLIQFQNNGVVDDSQLPKDRFSAERLKGVDSTLKIQPAKLEDSAVYLCASSLDLWRLYFGPGTRLTVT.